This entry describes one T cell receptor (beta chain). The treatment here: around 19 received Ad26.COV2.S at low or high dose, single or two shots; several received placebo; per-sample allocation not given. Sampling occurred on day 63 after the first vaccine or placebo injection. Clones were sequenced by immunoSEQ multiplex PCR, and TCRdb holds only the in-frame ones, with some missing. The sample consists of roughly 700,000 clones, 70% to 90% of them appearing once. These data are taken from a study of Ad26.COV2.S vaccination and SARS-CoV-2 variants. The CDR3 extends over 14 amino acids. V lost 0 bases and J lost 2, with 8 bases in between.

The rearrangement uses TRBV23-1 and TRBJ2-7, with D unclear. TRBV23-1 is treated as an ORF (open reading frame) with a function not yet certain. The sample was peripheral blood, taken in a trial of Ad26.COV2.S vaccine versus placebo. The source of this sequence is a person aged 18 to 59 who received the Ad26.COV2.S COVID-19 vaccine or a placebo. CDR3 loop: CASSQSPPPYEQYF. The CDR3 bases are TGCGCCAGCAGTCAATCCCCTCCACCCTACGAGCAGTACTTC.